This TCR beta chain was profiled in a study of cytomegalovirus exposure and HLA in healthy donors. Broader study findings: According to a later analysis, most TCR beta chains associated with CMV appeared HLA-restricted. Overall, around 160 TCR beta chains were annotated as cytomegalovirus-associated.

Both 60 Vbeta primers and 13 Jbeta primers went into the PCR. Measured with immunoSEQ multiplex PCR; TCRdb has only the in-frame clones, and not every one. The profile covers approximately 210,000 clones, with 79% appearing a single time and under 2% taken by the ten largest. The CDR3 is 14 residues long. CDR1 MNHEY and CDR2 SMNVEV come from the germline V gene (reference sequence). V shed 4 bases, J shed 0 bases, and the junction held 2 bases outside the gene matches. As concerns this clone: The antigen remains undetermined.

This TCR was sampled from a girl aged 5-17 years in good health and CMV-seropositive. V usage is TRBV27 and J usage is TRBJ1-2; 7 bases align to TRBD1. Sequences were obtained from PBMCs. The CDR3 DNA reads TGTGCCAGCAGTTGGACAGGAACTAACTATGGCTACACCTTC. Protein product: CASSWTGTNYGYTF.